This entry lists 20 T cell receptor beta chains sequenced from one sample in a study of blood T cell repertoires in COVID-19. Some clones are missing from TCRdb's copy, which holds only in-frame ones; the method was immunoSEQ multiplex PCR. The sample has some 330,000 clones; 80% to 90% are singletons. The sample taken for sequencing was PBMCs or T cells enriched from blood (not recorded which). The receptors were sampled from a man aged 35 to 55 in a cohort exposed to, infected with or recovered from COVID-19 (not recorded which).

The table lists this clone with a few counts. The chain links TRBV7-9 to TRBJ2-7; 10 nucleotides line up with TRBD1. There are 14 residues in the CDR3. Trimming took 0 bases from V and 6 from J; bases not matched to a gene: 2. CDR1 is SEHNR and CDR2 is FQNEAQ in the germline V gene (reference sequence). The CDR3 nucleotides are TGTGCCAGCAGCTTAGCAAGGACAGGGGGCGAGCAGTACTTC. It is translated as CASSLARTGGEQYF.

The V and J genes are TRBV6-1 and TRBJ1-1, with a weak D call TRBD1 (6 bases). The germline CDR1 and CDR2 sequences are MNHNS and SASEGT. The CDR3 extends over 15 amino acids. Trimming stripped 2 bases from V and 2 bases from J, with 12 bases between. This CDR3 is CASSEWGRGNTEAFF. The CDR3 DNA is TGTGCCAGCAGTGAATGGGGCAGGGGAAACACTGAAGCTTTCTTT.

The CDR3 DNA sequence: TGTGCCAGCAGTCTCTTAGGGGGGGGAAGCAATCAGCCCCAGCATTTT. Its protein product is CASSLLGGGSNQPQHF. The chain employs TRBV28 and TRBJ1-5; D is perhaps TRBD1 (6 bases). Germline V gene lookup returns CDR1 MDHEN and CDR2 SYDVKM. The germline V and J ends were trimmed by 5 bases and 1 base, with 15 bases remaining between them. The CDR3 covers 16 residues.

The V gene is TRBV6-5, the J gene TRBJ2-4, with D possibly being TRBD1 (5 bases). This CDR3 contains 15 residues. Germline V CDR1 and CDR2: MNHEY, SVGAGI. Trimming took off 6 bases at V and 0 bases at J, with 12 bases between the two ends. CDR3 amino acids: CASSSSRVAKNIQYF. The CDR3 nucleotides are TGTGCCAGCAGCTCCAGCAGGGTAGCCAAAAACATTCAGTACTTC.

In DNA form, the CDR3 reads TGTGCCAGCTCACCGGGCGAGCGGGAGGGTGGGAAGCAGTTCTTC. As protein: CASSPGEREGGKQFF. This chain connects TRBV18 to TRBJ2-1; TRBD2 matches at 10 bases. With 3 bases clipped from V and 11 bases from J, the junction kept 10 bases outside the gene matches. This CDR3 comprises 15 residues. From germline, CDR1 is KGHSH and CDR2 LQKENI.

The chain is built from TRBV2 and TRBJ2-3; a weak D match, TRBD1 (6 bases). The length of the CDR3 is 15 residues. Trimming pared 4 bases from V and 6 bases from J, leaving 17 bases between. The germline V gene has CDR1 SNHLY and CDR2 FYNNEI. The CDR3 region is CASSGQEVELDTQYF. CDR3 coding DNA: TGTGCCAGCAGTGGACAGGAGGTAGAATTGGATACGCAGTATTTT.

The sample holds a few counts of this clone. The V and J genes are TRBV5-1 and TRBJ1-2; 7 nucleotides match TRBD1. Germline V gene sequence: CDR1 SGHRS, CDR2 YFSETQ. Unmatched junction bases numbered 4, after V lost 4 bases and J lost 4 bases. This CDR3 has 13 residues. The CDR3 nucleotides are TGCGCCAGCAGCCAGACAGGGCCCTATGGCTACACCTTC. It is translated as CASSQTGPYGYTF.

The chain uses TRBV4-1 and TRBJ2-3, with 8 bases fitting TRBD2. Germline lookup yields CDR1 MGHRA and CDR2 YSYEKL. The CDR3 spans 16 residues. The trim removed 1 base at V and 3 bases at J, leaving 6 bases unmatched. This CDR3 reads CASSQGTIAGTDTQYF. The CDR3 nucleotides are TGCGCCAGCAGCCAAGGCACGATAGCGGGGACAGATACGCAGTATTTT.

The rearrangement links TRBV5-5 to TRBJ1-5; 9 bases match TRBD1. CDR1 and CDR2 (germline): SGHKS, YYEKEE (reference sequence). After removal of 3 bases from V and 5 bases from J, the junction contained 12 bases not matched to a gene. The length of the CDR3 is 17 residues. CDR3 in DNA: TGTGCCAGCAGCTGGGCTTTTGGGACAGGGCTTTATCAGCCCCAGCATTTT. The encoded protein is CASSWAFGTGLYQPQHF.

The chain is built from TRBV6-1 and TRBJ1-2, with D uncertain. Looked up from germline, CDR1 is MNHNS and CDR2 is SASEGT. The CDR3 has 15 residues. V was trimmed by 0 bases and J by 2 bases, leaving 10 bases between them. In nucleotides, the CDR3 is TGTGCCAGCAGTGAAGCGCGGAACAACAACTATGGCTACACCTTC. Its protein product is CASSEARNNNYGYTF.

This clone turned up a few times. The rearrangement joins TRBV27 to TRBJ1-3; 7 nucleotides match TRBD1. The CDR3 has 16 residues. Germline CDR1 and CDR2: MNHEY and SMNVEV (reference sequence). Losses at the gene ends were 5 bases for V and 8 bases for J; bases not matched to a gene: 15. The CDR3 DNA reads TGTGCCAGCAGTCCAGGCGTGAACAGGGGCTGGGACACCATATATTTT. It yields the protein CASSPGVNRGWDTIYF.

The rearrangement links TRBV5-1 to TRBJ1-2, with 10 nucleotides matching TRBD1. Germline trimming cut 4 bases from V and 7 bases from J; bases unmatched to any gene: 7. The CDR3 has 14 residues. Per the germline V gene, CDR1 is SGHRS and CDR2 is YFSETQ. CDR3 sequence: CASSPGTGEGGYTF. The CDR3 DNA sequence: TGCGCCAGCAGCCCCGGGACAGGGGAGGGTGGCTACACCTTC.

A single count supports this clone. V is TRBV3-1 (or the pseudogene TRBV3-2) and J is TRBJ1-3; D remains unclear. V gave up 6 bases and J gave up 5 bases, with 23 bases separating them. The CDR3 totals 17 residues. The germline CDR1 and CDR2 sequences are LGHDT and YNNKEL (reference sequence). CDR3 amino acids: CASSQIMDEGYRNTIYF. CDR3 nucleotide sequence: TGTGCCAGCAGTCAAATCATGGACGAGGGTTATAGAAACACCATATATTTT.

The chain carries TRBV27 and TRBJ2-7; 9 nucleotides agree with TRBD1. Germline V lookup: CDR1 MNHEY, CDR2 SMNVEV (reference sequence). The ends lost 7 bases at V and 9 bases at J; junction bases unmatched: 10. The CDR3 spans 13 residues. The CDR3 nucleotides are TGTGCCAGCACCCCCGGGACAGGGTTGGCGCAGTACTTC. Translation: CASTPGTGLAQYF.

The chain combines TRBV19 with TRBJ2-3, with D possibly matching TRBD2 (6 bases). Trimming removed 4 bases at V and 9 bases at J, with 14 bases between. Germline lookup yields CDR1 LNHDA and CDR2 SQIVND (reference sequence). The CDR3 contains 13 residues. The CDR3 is CASSSGDSPTQYF. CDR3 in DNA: TGTGCCAGTAGTAGCGGGGATTCCCCGACGCAGTATTTT.

The CDR3 DNA is TGTGCCAGCACTAATGCCCAAGACAGGAACTATGGCTACACCTTC. Its translation: CASTNAQDRNYGYTF. This sequence joins TRBV18 and TRBJ1-2; D perhaps matches TRBD1 (6 bases). The germline V gene has CDR1 KGHSH and CDR2 LQKENI. With 8 bases removed from V and 2 bases from J, the gap between germline ends came to 18 bases. This CDR3 spans 15 amino acids. The whole variable domain, remainder taken from reference TRBV18 and TRBJ1-2, is NAGVMQNPRHLVRRRGQEARLRCSPMKGHSHVYWYRQLPEEGLKFMVYLQKENIIDESGMPKERFSAEFPKEGPSILRIQQVVRGDSAAYFCASTNAQDRNYGYTFGSGTRLTVV.

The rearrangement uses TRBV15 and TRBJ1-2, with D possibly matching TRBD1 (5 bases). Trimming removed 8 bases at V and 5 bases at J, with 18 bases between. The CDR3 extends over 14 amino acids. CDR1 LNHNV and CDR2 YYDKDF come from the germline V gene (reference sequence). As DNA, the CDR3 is TGTGCCACCGTCCCCGGGGACCGGGGGTATGGCTACACCTTC. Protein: CATVPGDRGYGYTF.

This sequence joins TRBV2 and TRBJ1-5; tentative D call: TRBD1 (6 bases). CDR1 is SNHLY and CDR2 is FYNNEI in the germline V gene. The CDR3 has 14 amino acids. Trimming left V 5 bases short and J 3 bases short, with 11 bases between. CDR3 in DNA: TGTGCCAGCAGTTTCACAGGGCCCAATCAGCCCCAGCATTTT. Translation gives CASSFTGPNQPQHF.

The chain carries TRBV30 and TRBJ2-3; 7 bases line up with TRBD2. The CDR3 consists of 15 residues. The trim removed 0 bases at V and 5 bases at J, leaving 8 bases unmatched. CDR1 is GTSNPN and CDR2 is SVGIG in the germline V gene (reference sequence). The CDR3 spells CAWSVYSGSGDTQYF. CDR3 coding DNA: TGTGCCTGGAGTGTGTATAGCGGGTCAGGAGATACGCAGTATTTT.

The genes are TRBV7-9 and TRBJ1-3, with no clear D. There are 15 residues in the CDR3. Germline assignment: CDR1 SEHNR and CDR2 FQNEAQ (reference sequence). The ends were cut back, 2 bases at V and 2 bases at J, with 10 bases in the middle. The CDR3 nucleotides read TGTGCCAGCAGCTTATTCGTAGATACTGGAAACACCATATATTTT. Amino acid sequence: CASSLFVDTGNTIYF.